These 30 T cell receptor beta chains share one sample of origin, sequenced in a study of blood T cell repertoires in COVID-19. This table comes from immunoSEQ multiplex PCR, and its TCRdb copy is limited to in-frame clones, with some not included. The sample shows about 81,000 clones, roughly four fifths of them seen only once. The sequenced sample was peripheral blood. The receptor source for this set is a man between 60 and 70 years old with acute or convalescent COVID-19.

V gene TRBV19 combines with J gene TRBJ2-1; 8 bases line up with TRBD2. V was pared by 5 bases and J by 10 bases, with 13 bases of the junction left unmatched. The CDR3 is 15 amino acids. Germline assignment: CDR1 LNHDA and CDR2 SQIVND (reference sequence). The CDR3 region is CASSLVAGGVLEQFF. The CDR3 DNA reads TGTGCCAGTAGTCTCGTGGCGGGGGGTGTTTTGGAGCAGTTCTTC.

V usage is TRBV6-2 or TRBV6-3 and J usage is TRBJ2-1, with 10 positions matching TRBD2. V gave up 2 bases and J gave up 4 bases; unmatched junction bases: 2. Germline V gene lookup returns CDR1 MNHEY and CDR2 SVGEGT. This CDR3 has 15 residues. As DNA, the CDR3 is TGTGCCAGCAGTTACACAGCGGGGGGGTACAATGAGCAGTTCTTC. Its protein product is CASSYTAGGYNEQFF.

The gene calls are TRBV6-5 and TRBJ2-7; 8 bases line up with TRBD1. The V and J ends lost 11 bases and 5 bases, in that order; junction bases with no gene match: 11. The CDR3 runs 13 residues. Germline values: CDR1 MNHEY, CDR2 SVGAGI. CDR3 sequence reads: CAATGGDSNEQYF. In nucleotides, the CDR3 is TGTGCCGCTACAGGGGGAGATTCAAACGAGCAGTACTTC.

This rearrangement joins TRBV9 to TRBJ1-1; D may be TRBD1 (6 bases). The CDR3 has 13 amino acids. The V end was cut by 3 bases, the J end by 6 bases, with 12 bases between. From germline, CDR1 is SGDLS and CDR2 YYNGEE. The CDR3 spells CASSDTGTPEAFF. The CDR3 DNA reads TGTGCCAGCAGCGATACAGGGACCCCTGAAGCTTTCTTT.

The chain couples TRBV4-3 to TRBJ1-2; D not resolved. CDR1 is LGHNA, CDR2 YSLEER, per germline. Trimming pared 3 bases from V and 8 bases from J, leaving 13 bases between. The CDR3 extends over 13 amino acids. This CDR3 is CASSQDYNGGYTF. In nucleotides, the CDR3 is TGCGCCAGCAGCCAGGACTACAACGGAGGCTACACCTTC.

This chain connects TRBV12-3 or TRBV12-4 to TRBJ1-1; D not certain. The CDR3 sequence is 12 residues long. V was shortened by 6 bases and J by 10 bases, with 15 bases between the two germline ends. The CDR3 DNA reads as TGTGCCAGCAGCCCTGGGGAGGGTGCAGCTTTCTTT. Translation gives CASSPGEGAAFF.

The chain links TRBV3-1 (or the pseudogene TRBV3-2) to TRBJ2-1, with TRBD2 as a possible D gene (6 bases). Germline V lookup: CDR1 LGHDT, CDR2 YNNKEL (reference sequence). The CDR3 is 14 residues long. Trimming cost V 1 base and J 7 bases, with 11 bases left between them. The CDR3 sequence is CASSQALARNEQFF. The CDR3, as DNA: TGTGCCAGCAGCCAAGCGCTAGCGAGGAATGAGCAGTTCTTC.

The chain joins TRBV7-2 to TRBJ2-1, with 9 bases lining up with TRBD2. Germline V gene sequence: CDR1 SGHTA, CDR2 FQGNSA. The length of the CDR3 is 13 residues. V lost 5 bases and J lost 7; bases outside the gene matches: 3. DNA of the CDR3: TGTGCCAGCAGCCCGACTAGCGGAAATGAGCAGTTCTTC. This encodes CASSPTSGNEQFF.

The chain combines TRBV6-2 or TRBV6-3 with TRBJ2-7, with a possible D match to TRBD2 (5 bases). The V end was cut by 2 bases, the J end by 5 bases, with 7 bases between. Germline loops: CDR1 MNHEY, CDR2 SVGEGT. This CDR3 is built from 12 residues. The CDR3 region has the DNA TGTGCCAGCAGTTACGGGCGGGACGAGCAGTACTTC. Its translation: CASSYGRDEQYF.

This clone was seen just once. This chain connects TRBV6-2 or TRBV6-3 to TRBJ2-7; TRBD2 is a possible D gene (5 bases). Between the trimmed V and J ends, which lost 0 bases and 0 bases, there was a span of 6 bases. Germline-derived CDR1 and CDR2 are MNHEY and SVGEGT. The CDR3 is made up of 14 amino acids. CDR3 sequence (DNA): TGTGCCAGCAGTTACTCCGGGAACTCCTACGAGCAGTACTTC. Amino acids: CASSYSGNSYEQYF.

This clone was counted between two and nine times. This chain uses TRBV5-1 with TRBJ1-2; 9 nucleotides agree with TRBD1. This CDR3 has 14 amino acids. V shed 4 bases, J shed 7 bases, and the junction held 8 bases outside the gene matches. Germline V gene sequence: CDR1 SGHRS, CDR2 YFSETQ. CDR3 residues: CASSQRTGETGYTF. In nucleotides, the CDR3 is TGCGCCAGCAGCCAAAGGACAGGGGAAACTGGCTACACCTTC.

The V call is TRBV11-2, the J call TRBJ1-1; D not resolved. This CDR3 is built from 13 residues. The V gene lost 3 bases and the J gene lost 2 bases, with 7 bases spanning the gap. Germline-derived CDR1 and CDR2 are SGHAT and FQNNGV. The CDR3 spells CASSLSDNTEAFF. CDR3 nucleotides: TGTGCCAGCAGCTTGTCAGATAACACTGAAGCTTTCTTT.

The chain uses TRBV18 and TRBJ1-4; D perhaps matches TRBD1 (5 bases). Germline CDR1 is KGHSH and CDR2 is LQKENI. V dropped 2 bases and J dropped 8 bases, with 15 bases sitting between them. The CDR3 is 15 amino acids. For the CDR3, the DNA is TGTGCCAGCTCACCAGAGTCCAGGGTAGGGGAAAAACTGTTTTTT. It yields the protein CASSPESRVGEKLFF.

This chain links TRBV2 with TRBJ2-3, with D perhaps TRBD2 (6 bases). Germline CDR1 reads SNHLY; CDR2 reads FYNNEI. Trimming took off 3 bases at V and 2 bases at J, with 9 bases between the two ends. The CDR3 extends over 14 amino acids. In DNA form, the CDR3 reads TGTGCCAGCAGTGACGGCGGGGCCACAGATACGCAGTATTTT. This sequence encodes CASSDGGATDTQYF.

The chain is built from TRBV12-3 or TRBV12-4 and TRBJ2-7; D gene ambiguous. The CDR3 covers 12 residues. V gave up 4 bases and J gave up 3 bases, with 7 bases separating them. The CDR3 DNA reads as TGTGCCAGCAGTTCCCCTAGCTACGAGCAGTACTTC. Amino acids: CASSSPSYEQYF.

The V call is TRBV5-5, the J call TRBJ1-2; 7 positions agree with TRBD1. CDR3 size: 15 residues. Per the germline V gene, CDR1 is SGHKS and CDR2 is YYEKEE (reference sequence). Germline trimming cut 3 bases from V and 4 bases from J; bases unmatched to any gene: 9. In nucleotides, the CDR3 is TGTGCCAGCAGCTCATCGACACAGGGGATCTATGGCTACACCTTC. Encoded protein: CASSSSTQGIYGYTF. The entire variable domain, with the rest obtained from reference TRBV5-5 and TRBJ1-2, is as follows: DAGVTQSPTHLIKTRGQQVTLRCSPISGHKSVSWYQQVLGQGPQFIFQYYEKEERGRGNFPDRFSARQFPNYSSELNVNALLLGDSALYLCASSSSTQGIYGYTFGSGTRLTVV.

Here the CDR3 reads CASSEGAGTFGEKLFF. The CDR3 bases are TGTGCCAGCAGCGAGGGGGCGGGGACCTTCGGTGAAAAACTGTTTTTT. The chain is built from TRBV5-5 and TRBJ1-4, with TRBD1 matching over 7 bases. Trimming removed 4 bases from V and 7 bases from J; junction bases left unmatched: 13. From germline, CDR1 is SGHKS and CDR2 YYEKEE (reference sequence). CDR3 length equals 16 residues. Combining the CDR3 with reference TRBV5-5 and TRBJ1-4 gives the whole variable domain DAGVTQSPTHLIKTRGQQVTLRCSPISGHKSVSWYQQVLGQGPQFIFQYYEKEERGRGNFPDRFSARQFPNYSSELNVNALLLGDSALYLCASSEGAGTFGEKLFFGSGTQLSVL.

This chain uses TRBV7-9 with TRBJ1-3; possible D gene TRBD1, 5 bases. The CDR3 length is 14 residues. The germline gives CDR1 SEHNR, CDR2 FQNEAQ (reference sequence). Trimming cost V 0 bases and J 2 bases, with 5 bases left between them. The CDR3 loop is CASSLAGAGNTIYF. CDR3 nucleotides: TGTGCCAGCAGCTTAGCAGGGGCTGGAAACACCATATATTTT.

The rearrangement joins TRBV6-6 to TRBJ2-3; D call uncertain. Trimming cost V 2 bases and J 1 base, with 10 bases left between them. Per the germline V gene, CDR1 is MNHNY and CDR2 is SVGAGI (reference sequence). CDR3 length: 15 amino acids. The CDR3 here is CASSYSYRGTDTQYF. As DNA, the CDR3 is TGTGCCAGCAGTTACAGCTACAGAGGCACAGATACGCAGTATTTT.

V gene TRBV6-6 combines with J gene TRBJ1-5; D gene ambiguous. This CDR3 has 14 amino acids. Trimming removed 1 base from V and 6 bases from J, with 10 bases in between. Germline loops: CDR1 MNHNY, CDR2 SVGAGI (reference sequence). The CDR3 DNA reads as TGTGCCAGCAGTTACTTAACCCCGGGTCAGCCCCAGCATTTT. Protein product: CASSYLTPGQPQHF.

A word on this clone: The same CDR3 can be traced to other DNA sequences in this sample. Here the CDR3 reads CASSLGLSYEQYF. The DNA of the CDR3 is TGTGCCAGCAGCTTAGGACTCTCCTACGAGCAGTACTTC. The J gene is TRBJ2-7, the V gene TRBV7-2; D gene ambiguous. The CDR3 covers 13 residues. V was cut by 1 base and J by 0 bases, with 4 bases left in between. Germline assignment: CDR1 SGHTA and CDR2 FQGNSA.

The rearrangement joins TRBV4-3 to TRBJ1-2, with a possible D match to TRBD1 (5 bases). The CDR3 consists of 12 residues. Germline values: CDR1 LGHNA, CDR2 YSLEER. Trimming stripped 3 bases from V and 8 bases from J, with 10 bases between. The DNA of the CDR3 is TGCGCCAGCAGCCAGGGGGGGATGGGCTACACCTTC. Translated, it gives CASSQGGMGYTF.

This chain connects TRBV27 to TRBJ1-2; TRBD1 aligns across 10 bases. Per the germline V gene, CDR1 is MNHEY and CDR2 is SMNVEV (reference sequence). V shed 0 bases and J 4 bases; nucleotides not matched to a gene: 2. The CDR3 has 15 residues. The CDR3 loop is CASSLSGQGFYGYTF. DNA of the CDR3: TGTGCCAGCAGTTTATCGGGACAGGGGTTCTATGGCTACACCTTC.

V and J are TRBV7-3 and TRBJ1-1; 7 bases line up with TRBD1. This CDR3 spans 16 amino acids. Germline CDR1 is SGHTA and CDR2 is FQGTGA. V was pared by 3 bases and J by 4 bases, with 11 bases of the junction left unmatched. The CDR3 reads CASSFGGQGVRTEAFF. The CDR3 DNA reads TGTGCCAGCAGCTTTGGGGGCCAGGGGGTTCGCACTGAAGCTTTCTTT.

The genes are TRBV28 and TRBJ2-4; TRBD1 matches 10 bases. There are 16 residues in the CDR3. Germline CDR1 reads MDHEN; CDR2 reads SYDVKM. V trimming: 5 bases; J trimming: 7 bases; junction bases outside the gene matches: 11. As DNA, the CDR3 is TGTGCCAGCAGTCCCGGGACAGGGGCTTTGTTGAACATTCAGTACTTC. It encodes CASSPGTGALLNIQYF.

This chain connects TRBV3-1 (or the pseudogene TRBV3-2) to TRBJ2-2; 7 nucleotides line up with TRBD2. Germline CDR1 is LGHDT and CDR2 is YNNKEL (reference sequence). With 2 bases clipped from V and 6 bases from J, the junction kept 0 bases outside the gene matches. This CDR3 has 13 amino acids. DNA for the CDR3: TGTGCCAGCAGCCAACGGGGGGCCGGGGAGCTGTTTTTT. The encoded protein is CASSQRGAGELFF.

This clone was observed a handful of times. CDR3 protein: CASSLGSSGANVLTF. In DNA, the CDR3 is TGCGCCAGCAGCTTGGGGAGCTCTGGGGCCAACGTCCTGACTTTC. The chain carries TRBV5-1 and TRBJ2-6; D uncertain. Trimming took off 0 bases at V and 0 bases at J, with 4 bases between the two ends. The CDR3 loop spans 15 amino acids. Germline V gene sequence: CDR1 SGHRS, CDR2 YFSETQ. The full variable domain, its missing parts supplied by reference TRBV5-1 and TRBJ2-6, is KAGVTQTPRYLIKTRGQQVTLSCSPISGHRSVSWYQQTPGQGLQFLFEYFSETQRNKGNFPGRFSGRQFSNSRSEMNVSTLELGDSALYLCASSLGSSGANVLTFGAGSRLTVL.

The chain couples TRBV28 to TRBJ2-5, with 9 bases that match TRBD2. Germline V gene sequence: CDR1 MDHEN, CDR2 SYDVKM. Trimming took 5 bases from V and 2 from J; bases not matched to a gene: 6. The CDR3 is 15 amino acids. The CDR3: CASSDALAGQETQYF. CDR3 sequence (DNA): TGTGCCAGCAGTGACGCTCTAGCGGGACAAGAGACCCAGTACTTC.

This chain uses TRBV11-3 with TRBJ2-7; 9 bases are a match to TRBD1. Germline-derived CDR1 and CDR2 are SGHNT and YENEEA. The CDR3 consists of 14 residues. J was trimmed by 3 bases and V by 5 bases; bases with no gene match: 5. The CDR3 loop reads CASSPRDRDYEQYF. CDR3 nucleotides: TGTGCCAGCAGCCCTCGGGACAGGGACTACGAGCAGTACTTC.

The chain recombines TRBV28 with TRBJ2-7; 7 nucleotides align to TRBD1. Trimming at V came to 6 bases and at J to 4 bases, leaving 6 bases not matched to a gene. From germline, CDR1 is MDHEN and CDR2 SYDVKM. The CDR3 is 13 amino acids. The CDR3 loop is CASRSGTDYEQYF. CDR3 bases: TGTGCCAGCAGGTCCGGGACAGATTACGAGCAGTACTTC.